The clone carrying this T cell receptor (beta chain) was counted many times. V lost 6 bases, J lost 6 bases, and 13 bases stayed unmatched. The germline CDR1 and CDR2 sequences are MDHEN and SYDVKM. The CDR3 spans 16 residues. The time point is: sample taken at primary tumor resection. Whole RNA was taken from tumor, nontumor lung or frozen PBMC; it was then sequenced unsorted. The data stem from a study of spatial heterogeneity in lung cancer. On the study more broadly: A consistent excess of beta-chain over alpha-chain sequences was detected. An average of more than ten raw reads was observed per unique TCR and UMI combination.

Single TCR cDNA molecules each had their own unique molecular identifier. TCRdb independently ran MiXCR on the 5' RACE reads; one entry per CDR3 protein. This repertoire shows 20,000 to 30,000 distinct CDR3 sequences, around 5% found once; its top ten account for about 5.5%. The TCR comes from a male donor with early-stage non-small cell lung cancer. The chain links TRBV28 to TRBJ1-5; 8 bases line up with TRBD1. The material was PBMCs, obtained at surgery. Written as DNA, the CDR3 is TGTGCCAGCAGGCAGAATAGACAGGGGCCGGGTCAGCCCCAGCATTTT. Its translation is CASRQNRQGPGQPQHF.